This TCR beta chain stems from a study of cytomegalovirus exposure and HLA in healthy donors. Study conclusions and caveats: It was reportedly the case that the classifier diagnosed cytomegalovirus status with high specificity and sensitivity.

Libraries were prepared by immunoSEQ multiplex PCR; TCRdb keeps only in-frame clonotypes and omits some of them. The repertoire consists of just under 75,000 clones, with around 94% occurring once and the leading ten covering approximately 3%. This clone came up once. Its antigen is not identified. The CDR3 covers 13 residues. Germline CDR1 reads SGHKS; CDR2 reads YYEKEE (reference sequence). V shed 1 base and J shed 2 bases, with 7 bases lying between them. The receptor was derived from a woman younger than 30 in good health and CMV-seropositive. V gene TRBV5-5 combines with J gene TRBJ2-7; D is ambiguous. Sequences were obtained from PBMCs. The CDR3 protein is CASSLTDPYEQYF. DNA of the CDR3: TGTGCCAGCAGCTTGACAGACCCCTACGAGCAGTACTTC.